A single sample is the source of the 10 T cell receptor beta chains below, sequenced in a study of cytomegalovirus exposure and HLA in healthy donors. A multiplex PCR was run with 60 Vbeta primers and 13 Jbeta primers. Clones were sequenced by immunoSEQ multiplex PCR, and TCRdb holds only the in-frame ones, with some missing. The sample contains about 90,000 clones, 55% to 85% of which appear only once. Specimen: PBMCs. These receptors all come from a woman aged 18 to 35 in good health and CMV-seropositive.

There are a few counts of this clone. This CDR3 is CASSLGRAYGYTF. CDR3 nucleotides: TGTGCCAGCAGCTTAGGCAGGGCCTATGGCTACACCTTC. The V gene is TRBV7-9, the J gene TRBJ1-2; D is perhaps TRBD1 (5 bases). The length of the CDR3 is 13 residues. Germline values: CDR1 SEHNR, CDR2 FQNEAQ (reference sequence). V was pared by 1 base and J by 4 bases, with 7 bases between.

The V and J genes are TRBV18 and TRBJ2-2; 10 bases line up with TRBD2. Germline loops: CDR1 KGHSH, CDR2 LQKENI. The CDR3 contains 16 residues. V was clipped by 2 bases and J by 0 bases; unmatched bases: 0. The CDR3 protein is CASSPGLAANTGELFF. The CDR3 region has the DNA TGTGCCAGCTCACCAGGACTAGCGGCGAACACCGGGGAGCTGTTTTTT.

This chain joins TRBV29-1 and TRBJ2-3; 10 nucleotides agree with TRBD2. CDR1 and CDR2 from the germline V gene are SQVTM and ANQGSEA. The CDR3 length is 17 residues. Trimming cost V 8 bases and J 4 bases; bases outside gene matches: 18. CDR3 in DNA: TGCAGCACCCGAACCTCGGCTAGCGGGAGTATAGCAGATACGCAGTATTTT. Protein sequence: CSTRTSASGSIADTQYF.

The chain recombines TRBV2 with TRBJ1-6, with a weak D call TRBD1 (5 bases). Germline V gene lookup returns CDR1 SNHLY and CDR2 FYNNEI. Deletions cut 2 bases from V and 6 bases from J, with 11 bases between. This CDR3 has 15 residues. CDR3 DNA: TGTGCCAGCAGTGAAAGGCAGGGAATTAATTCACCCCTCCACTTT. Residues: CASSERQGINSPLHF. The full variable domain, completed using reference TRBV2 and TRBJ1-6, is EPEVTQTPSHQVTQMGQEVILRCVPISNHLYFYWYRQILGQKVEFLVSFYNNEISEKSEIFDDQFSVERPDGSNFTLKIRSTKLEDSAMYFCASSERQGINSPLHFGNGTRLTVT.

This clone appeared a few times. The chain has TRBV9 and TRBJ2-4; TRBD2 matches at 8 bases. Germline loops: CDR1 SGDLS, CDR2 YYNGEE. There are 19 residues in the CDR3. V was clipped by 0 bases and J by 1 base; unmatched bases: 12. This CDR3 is CASSVGGWSTGGAKNIQYF. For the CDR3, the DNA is TGTGCCAGCAGCGTAGGGGGATGGTCTACGGGAGGGGCCAAAAACATTCAGTACTTC.

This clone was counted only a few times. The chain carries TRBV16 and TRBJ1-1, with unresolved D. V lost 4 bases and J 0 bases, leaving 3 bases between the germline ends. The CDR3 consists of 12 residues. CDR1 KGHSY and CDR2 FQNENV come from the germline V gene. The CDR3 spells CASSPVNTEAFF. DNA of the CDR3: TGTGCCAGCAGCCCAGTGAACACTGAAGCTTTCTTT.

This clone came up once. CDR3 sequence reads: CASSQDILAGGQETQYF. The CDR3 DNA reads as TGCGCCAGCAGCCAAGATATACTAGCGGGAGGTCAAGAGACCCAGTACTTC. The chain employs TRBV4-3 and TRBJ2-5; TRBD2 matches 12 bases. V lost 0 bases and J lost 2; bases outside the gene matches: 4. Germline V lookup: CDR1 LGHNA, CDR2 YSLEER. CDR3 length: 17 residues.

CDR3: CASSLPGGSYEQYF. The CDR3 region has the DNA TGTGCCAGCAGCTTGCCAGGCGGGAGCTACGAGCAGTACTTC. This chain uses TRBV5-8 with TRBJ2-7; 7 positions agree with TRBD2. V was clipped by 1 base and J by 3 bases; unmatched bases: 4. CDR3 size: 14 residues. Germline V gives CDR1 SGHTS, CDR2 YDEGEE.

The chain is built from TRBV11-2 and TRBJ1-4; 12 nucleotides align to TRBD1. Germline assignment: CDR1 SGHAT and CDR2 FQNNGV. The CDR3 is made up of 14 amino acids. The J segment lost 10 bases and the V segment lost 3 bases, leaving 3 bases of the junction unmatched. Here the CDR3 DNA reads TGTGCCAGCAGCTTGGGACAGGGGGCAGGAAAACTGTTTTTT. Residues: CASSLGQGAGKLFF.

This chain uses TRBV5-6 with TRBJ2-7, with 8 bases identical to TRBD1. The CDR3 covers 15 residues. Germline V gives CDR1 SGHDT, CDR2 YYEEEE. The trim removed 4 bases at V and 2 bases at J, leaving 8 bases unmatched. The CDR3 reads CASSTRTGNTYEQYF. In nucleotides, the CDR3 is TGTGCCAGCAGCACCCGGACAGGGAACACCTACGAGCAGTACTTC.